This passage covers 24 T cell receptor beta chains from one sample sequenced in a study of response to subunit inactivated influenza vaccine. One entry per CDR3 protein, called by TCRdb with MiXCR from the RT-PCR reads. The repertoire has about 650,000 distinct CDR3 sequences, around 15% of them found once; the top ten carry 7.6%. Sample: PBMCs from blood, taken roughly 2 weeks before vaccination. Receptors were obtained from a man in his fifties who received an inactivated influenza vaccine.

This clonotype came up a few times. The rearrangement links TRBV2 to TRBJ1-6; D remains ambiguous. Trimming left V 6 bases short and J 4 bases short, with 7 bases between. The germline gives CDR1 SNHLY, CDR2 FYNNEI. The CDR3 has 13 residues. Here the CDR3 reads CASREGYNSPLHF. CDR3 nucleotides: TGTGCCAGCAGAGAGGGATATAATTCACCCCTCCACTTT. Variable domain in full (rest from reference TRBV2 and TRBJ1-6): EPEVTQTPSHQVTQMGQEVILRCVPISNHLYFYWYRQILGQKVEFLVSFYNNEISEKSEIFDDQFSVERPDGSNFTLKIRSTKLEDSAMYFCASREGYNSPLHFGNGTRLTVT.

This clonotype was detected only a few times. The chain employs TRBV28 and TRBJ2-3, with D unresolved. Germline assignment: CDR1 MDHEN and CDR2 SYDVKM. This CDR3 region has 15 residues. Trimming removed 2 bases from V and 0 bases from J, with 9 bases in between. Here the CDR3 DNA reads TGTGCCAGCAGTTTACTCCCGGAAAGCACAGATACGCAGTATTTT. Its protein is CASSLLPESTDTQYF. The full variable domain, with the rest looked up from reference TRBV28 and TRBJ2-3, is DVKVTQSSRYLVKRTGEKVFLECVQDMDHENMFWYRQDPGLGLRLIYFSYDVKMKEKGDIPEGYSVSREKKERFSLILESASTNQTSMYLCASSLLPESTDTQYFGPGTRLTVL.

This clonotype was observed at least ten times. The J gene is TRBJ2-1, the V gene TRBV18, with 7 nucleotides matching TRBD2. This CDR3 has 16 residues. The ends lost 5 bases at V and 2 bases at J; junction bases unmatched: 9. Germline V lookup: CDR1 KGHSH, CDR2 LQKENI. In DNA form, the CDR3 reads TGTGCCAGCTCAGCAGAGTCCGGGACTACCTACAATGAGCAGTTCTTC. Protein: CASSAESGTTYNEQFF.

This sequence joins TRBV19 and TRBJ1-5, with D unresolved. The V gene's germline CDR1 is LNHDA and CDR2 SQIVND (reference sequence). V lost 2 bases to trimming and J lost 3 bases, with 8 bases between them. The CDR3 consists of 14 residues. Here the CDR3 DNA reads TGTGCCAGTAGTATAAACAGTTTCAATCAGCCCCAGCATTTT. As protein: CASSINSFNQPQHF.

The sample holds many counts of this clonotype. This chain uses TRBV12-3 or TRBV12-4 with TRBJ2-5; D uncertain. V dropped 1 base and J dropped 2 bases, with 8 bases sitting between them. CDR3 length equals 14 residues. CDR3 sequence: CASSLGRFQETQYF. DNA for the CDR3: TGTGCCAGCAGTTTAGGACGGTTTCAAGAGACCCAGTACTTC.

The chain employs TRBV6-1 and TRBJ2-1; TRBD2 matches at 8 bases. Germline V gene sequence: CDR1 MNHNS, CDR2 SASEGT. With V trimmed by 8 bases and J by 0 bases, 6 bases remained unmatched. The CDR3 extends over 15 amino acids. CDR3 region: CASGGGGNSYNEQFF. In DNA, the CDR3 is TGTGCCAGCGGAGGCGGGGGGAACTCCTACAATGAGCAGTTCTTC.

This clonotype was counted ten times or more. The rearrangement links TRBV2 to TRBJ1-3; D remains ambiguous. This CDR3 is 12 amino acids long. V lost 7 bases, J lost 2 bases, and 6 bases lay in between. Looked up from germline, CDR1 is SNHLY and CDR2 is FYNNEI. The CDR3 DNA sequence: TGTGCCAGCAACTTAGCTGGAAACACCATATATTTT. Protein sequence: CASNLAGNTIYF.

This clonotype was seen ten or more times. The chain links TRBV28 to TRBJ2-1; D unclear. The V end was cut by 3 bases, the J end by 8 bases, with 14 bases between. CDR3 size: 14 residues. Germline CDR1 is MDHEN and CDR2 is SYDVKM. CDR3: CASSLSQLGHEQFF. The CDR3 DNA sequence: TGTGCCAGCAGTTTGAGCCAGCTGGGTCATGAGCAGTTCTTC.

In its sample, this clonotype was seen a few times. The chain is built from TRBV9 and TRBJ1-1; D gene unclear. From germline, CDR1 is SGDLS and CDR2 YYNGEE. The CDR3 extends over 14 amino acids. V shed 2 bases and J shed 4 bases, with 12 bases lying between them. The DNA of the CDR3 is TGTGCCAGCAGCGTGGTAGAGATAAGCACTGAAGCTTTCTTT. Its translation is CASSVVEISTEAFF.

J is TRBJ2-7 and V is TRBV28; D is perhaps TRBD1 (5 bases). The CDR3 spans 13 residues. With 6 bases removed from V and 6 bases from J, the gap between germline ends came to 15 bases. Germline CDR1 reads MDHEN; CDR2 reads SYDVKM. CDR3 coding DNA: TGTGCCAGCAGGGGGCGACGATCTGGCGAGCAGTACTTC. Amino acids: CASRGRRSGEQYF.

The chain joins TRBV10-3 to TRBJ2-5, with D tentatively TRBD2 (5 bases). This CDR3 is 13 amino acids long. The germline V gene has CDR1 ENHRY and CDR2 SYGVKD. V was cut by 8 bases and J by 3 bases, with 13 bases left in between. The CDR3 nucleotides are TGTGCCATCCAGAACCCGGGAAAAGAGACCCAGTACTTC. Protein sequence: CAIQNPGKETQYF.

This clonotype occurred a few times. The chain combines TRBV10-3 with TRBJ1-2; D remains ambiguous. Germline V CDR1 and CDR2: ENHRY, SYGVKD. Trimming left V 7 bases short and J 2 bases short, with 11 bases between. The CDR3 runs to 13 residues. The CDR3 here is CAITPGRNYGYTF. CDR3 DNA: TGTGCCATCACCCCGGGCCGGAACTATGGCTACACCTTC.

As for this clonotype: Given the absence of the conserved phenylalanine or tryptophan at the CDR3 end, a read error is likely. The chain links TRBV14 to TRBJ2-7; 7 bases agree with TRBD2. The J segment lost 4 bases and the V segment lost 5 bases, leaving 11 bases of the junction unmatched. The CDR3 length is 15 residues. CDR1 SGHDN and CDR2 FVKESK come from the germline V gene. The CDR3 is CASSEARGRGYEQYL. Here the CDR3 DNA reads TGTGCCAGCAGCGAAGCCCGCGGGAGAGGATACGAGCAGTACTTA.

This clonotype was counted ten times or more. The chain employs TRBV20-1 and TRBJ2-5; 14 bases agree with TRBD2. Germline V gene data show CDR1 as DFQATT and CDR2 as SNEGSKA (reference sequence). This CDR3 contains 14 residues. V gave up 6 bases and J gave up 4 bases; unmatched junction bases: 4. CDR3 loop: CSATSGGAGETQYF. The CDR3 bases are TGCAGTGCGACTAGCGGGGGGGCCGGAGAGACCCAGTACTTC.

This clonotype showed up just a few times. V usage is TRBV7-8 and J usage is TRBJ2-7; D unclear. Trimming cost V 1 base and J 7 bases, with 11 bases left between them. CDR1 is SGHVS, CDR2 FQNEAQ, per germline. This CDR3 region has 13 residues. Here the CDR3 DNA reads TGTGCCAGCAGCTTAGGACGTCTCGGAGAGCAGTACTTC. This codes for CASSLGRLGEQYF.

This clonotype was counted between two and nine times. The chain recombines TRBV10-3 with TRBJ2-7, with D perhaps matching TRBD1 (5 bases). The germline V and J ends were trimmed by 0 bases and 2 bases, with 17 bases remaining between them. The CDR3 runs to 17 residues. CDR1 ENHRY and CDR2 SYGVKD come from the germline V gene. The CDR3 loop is CAISESFGKGVPYEQYF. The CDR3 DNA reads TGTGCCATCAGTGAGTCTTTTGGGAAAGGGGTACCCTACGAGCAGTACTTC.

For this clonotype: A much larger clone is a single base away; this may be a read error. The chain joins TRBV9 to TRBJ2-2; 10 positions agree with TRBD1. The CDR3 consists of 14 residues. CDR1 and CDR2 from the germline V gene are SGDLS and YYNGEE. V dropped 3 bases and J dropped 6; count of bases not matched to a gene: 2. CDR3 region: CASSGTGGAGELFF. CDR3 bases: TGTGCCAGCAGCGGGACAGGGGGGGCCGGGGAGCTGTTTTTT.

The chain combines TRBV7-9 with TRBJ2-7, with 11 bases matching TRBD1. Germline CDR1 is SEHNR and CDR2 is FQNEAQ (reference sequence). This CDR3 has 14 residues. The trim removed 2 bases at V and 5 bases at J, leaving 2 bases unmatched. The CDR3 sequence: CASSLRTGGDEQYF. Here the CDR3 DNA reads TGTGCCAGCAGCTTAAGGACAGGGGGCGACGAGCAGTACTTC. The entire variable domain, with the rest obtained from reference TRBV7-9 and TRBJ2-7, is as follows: DTGVSQNPRHKITKRGQNVTFRCDPISEHNRLYWYRQTLGQGPEFLTYFQNEAQLEKSRLLSDRFSAERPKGSFSTLEIQRTEQGDSAMYLCASSLRTGGDEQYFGPGTRLTVT.

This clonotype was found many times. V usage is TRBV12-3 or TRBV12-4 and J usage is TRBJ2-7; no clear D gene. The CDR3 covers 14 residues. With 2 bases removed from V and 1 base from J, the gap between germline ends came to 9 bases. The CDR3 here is CASSLSWLSYEQYF. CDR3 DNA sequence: TGTGCCAGCAGTTTAAGTTGGCTGTCCTACGAGCAGTACTTC.

The CDR3: CASSQGQFYEQYF. In DNA, the CDR3 is TGCGCCAGCAGCCAAGGACAGTTCTACGAGCAGTACTTC. This sequence joins TRBV4-3 and TRBJ2-7, with D perhaps matching TRBD1 (5 bases). Deletions cut 1 base from V and 3 bases from J, with 7 bases between. This CDR3 comprises 13 residues. Germline lookup yields CDR1 LGHNA and CDR2 YSLEER.

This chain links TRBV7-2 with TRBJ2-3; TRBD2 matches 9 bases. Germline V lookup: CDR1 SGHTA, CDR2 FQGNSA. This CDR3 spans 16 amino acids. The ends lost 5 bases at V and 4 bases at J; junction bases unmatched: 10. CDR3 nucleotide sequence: TGTGCCAGCAGCCCCACCGGGACTAGCCTGGCAGATACGCAGTATTTT. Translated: CASSPTGTSLADTQYF.

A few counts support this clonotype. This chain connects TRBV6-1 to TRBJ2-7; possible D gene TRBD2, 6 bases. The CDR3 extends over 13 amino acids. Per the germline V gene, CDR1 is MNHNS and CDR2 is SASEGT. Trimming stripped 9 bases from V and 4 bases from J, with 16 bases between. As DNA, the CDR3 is TGTGCCAGTTCAAGGGAGGTTTTGTACGAGCAGTACTTC. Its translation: CASSREVLYEQYF.

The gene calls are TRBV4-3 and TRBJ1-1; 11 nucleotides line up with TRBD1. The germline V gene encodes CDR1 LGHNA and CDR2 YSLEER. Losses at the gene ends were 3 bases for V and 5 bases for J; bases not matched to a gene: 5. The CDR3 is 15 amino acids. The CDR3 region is CASSQLGQGGTEAFF. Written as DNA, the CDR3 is TGCGCCAGCAGCCAGCTGGGACAGGGGGGGACTGAAGCTTTCTTT.

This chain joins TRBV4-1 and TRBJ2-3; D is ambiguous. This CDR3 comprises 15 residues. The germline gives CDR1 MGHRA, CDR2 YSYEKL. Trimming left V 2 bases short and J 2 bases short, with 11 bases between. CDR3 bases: TGCGCCAGCAGCCAATTGGGCGGTCACACAGATACGCAGTATTTT. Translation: CASSQLGGHTDTQYF.